One sample yielded the 18 T cell receptor beta chains listed below, sequenced in a study of graft-versus-host responses after intestinal transplantation. Assay used: immunoSEQ multiplex PCR; TCRdb lists only in-frame clones, some missing. The data contain roughly 110,000 clones, 80% to 90% of them singletons. Antigens of these TCRs are unknown. The sequencing used unstimulated CD4+ T cells sorted from spleen or lymph node cells, collected before transplant. The receptors were sampled from a human donor who was the organ donor for an intestinal transplant.

The chain joins TRBV6-6 to TRBJ2-7, with unresolved D. Looked up from germline, CDR1 is MNHNY and CDR2 is SVGAGI (reference sequence). V dropped 5 bases and J dropped 5 bases, with 22 bases sitting between them. The CDR3 consists of 16 residues. The CDR3, as DNA: TGTGCCAGCAGTACGCCCTTCCGGACCACTATGAACGAGCAGTACTTC. Translated, it gives CASSTPFRTTMNEQYF.

The genes are TRBV19 and TRBJ2-3; D is undetermined. This CDR3 has 17 amino acids. In germline, CDR1 is LNHDA, CDR2 SQIVND (reference sequence). V was pared by 5 bases and J by 1 base, with 19 bases between. CDR3 sequence (DNA): TGTGCCAGTAGTCCCCGTCTTGGGTTAGACGGCACAGATACGCAGTATTTT. Its translation is CASSPRLGLDGTDTQYF.

V usage is TRBV30 and J usage is TRBJ2-1, with 10 bases identical to TRBD2. The CDR3 sequence is 14 residues long. The J segment lost 7 bases and the V segment lost 3 bases, leaving 6 bases of the junction unmatched. Germline-derived CDR1 and CDR2 are GTSNPN and SVGIG (reference sequence). The CDR3 protein is CAWSGSGRRNEQFF. The DNA for the CDR3 is TGTGCCTGGAGCGGTAGCGGGAGGCGGAATGAGCAGTTCTTC.

This clone has more than one count but fewer than ten. The CDR3 spells CASSSMPGNQPQHF. The CDR3 region has the DNA TGTGCCAGCAGCTCAATGCCGGGGAATCAGCCCCAGCATTTT. The V call is TRBV7-8, the J call TRBJ1-5; D gene uncertain. Germline V gene data show CDR1 as SGHVS and CDR2 as FQNEAQ. With 4 bases removed from V and 4 bases from J, the gap between germline ends came to 11 bases. This CDR3 spans 14 amino acids. The variable domain in full, completed from reference TRBV7-8 and TRBJ1-5, reads GAGVSQSPRYKVAKRGQDVALRCDPISGHVSLFWYQQALGQGPEFLTYFQNEAQLDKSGLPSDRFFAERPEGSVSTLKIQRTQQEDSAVYLCASSSMPGNQPQHFGDGTRLSIL.

The gene calls are TRBV11-1 and TRBJ2-5; 14 bases are shared with TRBD2. Germline CDR1 reads SGHAT; CDR2 reads FQDESV (reference sequence). Unmatched junction bases numbered 10, after V lost 5 bases and J lost 5 bases. The CDR3 has 17 residues. CDR3 sequence: CASSSGGLAGGGETQYF. In DNA, the CDR3 is TGTGCCAGCAGCAGCGGAGGACTAGCGGGAGGTGGGGAGACCCAGTACTTC.

The V call is TRBV6-5, the J call TRBJ1-3; 8 bases align to TRBD1. The V segment lost 8 bases and the J segment 4 bases; nucleotides outside the gene matches: 10. The germline CDR1 and CDR2 sequences are MNHEY and SVGAGI. The CDR3 runs 15 residues. CDR3 bases: TGTGCCAGCTCAGACCAGGGGGCGCGCGGAAACACCATATATTTT. Translating it yields CASSDQGARGNTIYF.

The chain couples TRBV5-1 to TRBJ1-3; possibly TRBD1 for D (5 bases). This CDR3 contains 16 residues. Trimming took off 0 bases at V and 7 bases at J, with 17 bases between the two ends. Germline assignment: CDR1 SGHRS and CDR2 YFSETQ. CDR3 loop: CASSLASLTRANTIYF. CDR3 nucleotides: TGCGCCAGCAGCTTGGCCTCATTGACCAGGGCGAACACCATATATTTT.

V and J are TRBV5-1 and TRBJ2-3; D ambiguous. The germline CDR1 and CDR2 sequences are SGHRS and YFSETQ. Trimming shortened V by 3 bases and J by 2 bases, and 10 bases separated the two germline ends. The CDR3 extends over 14 amino acids. The CDR3 here is CASSSGEPTDTQYF. CDR3 coding DNA: TGCGCCAGCAGCTCTGGGGAACCCACAGATACGCAGTATTTT.

The chain joins TRBV18 to TRBJ2-1; TRBD2 aligns across 12 bases. The length of the CDR3 is 19 residues. Germline trimming cut 2 bases from V and 2 bases from J; bases unmatched to any gene: 10. The germline V gene has CDR1 KGHSH and CDR2 LQKENI. The CDR3: CASSPGVGLAGSPYNEQFF. Here the CDR3 DNA reads TGTGCCAGCTCACCAGGGGTTGGACTAGCGGGGAGCCCCTACAATGAGCAGTTCTTC. The full variable domain, in which reference TRBV18 and TRBJ2-1 provide the parts outside the CDR3, is NAGVMQNPRHLVRRRGQEARLRCSPMKGHSHVYWYRQLPEEGLKFMVYLQKENIIDESGMPKERFSAEFPKEGPSILRIQQVVRGDSAAYFCASSPGVGLAGSPYNEQFFGPGTRLTVL.

The rearrangement uses TRBV6-6 and TRBJ1-2; D possibly corresponds to TRBD1 (6 bases). The CDR3 contains 14 residues. Germline CDR1 and CDR2: MNHNY and SVGAGI (reference sequence). Deletions cut 6 bases from V and 6 bases from J, with 17 bases between. The CDR3 spells CASRHLQGADGYTF. CDR3 coding DNA: TGTGCCAGCAGGCACCTACAGGGTGCTGATGGCTACACCTTC.

The J gene is TRBJ2-5, the V gene TRBV5-1, with D perhaps matching TRBD1 (5 bases). The CDR3 loop spans 14 amino acids. Trimming removed 0 bases from V and 3 bases from J, with 9 bases in between. Per germline, CDR1 SGHRS and CDR2 YFSETQ. CDR3 in DNA: TGCGCCAGCAGCTTGGAGGGGAAGAAAGAGACCCAGTACTTC. Translation gives CASSLEGKKETQYF. Variable domain in full (rest from reference TRBV5-1 and TRBJ2-5): KAGVTQTPRYLIKTRGQQVTLSCSPISGHRSVSWYQQTPGQGLQFLFEYFSETQRNKGNFPGRFSGRQFSNSRSEMNVSTLELGDSALYLCASSLEGKKETQYFGPGTRLLVL.

A single count supports this clone. The chain combines TRBV18 with TRBJ1-2, with a tentative D call TRBD1 (5 bases). V was trimmed by 6 bases and J by 3 bases, leaving 17 bases between them. CDR1 KGHSH and CDR2 LQKENI come from the germline V gene. The CDR3 is 15 residues long. CDR3 in amino acids: CASSRSGRVDYGYTF. In DNA form, the CDR3 reads TGTGCCAGCTCGCGTTCGGGACGGGTGGACTATGGCTACACCTTC.

As to this clone: Its ends do not fully match the called genes, so a read error is possible. The chain recombines TRBV5-6 with TRBJ2-2; 8 positions match TRBD1. Germline-derived CDR1 and CDR2 are SGHDT and YYEEEE. The CDR3 extends over 17 amino acids. CDR3 region: CPSRHALIRGQVGELFF. In DNA, the CDR3 is TGTCCCAGCAGGCACGCATTAATCAGGGGGCAGGTCGGGGAGCTGTTTTTT.

V and J are TRBV14 and TRBJ2-1; D is uncertain. V lost 4 bases, J lost 4 bases, and 2 bases lay in between. The germline gives CDR1 SGHDN, CDR2 FVKESK. This CDR3 has 11 amino acids. The DNA of the CDR3 is TGTGCCAGCAGCCTGTACAATGAGCAGTTCTTC. It codes for CASSLYNEQFF.

This sequence joins TRBV20-1 and TRBJ1-2; D possibly corresponds to TRBD1 (5 bases). V was shortened by 5 bases and J by 4 bases, with 8 bases between the two germline ends. Per the germline V gene, CDR1 is DFQATT and CDR2 is SNEGSKA (reference sequence). This CDR3 is built from 11 residues. The CDR3 protein is CSAGGIYGYTF. The CDR3 DNA is TGCAGTGCTGGGGGGATCTATGGCTACACCTTC.

This clone has more than one count but fewer than ten. This sequence joins TRBV7-9 and TRBJ2-1; 14 positions agree with TRBD2. The germline V gene has CDR1 SEHNR and CDR2 FQNEAQ (reference sequence). The CDR3 is 17 amino acids. V was pared by 5 bases and J by 3 bases, with 6 bases of the junction left unmatched. The CDR3 is CASSPRLAGGIYNEQFF. CDR3 DNA: TGTGCCAGCAGCCCTCGACTAGCGGGAGGGATCTACAATGAGCAGTTCTTC.

The chain couples TRBV5-1 to TRBJ2-3; TRBD1 agrees at 9 bases. Germline CDR1 SGHRS, CDR2 YFSETQ. The CDR3 runs to 16 residues. After removal of 4 bases from V and 3 bases from J, the junction contained 9 bases not matched to a gene. The CDR3 protein is CASSIRTGVRTDTQYF. CDR3 DNA: TGCGCCAGCAGCATCAGGACAGGGGTGAGGACAGATACGCAGTATTTT. Variable domain in full (rest from reference TRBV5-1 and TRBJ2-3): KAGVTQTPRYLIKTRGQQVTLSCSPISGHRSVSWYQQTPGQGLQFLFEYFSETQRNKGNFPGRFSGRQFSNSRSEMNVSTLELGDSALYLCASSIRTGVRTDTQYFGPGTRLTVL.

This clone was detected once. The V call is TRBV2, the J call TRBJ1-2, with 7 nucleotides matching TRBD1. The CDR3 has 13 residues. J lost 4 bases, V lost 8 bases, and 7 bases had no gene match. Germline CDR1 reads SNHLY; CDR2 reads FYNNEI. CDR3 DNA sequence: TGTGCCAGCGGGACAGTCTCCTTCTATGGCTACACCTTC. This codes for CASGTVSFYGYTF.